This T cell receptor (beta chain) was documented in a study of T-cell reconstitution after alpha-beta-depleted transplantation in children. This CDR3 contains 11 residues. Trimming pared 7 bases from V and 7 bases from J, leaving 10 bases between. Germline lookup yields CDR1 SEHNR and CDR2 FQNEAQ (reference sequence). Library preparation (for TCRbeta) was performed with unique molecular identifiers. In TCRdb, the PCR reads were re-called with MiXCR into one record per CDR3 protein. The sample has hundreds of thousands of distinct CDR3 sequences, around 16% seen once. The chain recombines TRBV7-9 with TRBJ1-2; perhaps TRBD1 as D (5 bases). Sequenced here: PBMCs from the stem cell graft donor, sampled from the stem cell graft. The clonotype originates from a human donor who donated a stem cell graft to a child with acute myeloid leukemia. The CDR3 coding sequence is TGTGCCAGCACAGACGACAGTGGCTACACCTTC. Translating gives CASTDDSGYTF.